Given below is one T cell receptor (beta chain) in context. The antigen remains unidentified. This CDR3 spans 15 amino acids. Trimming removed 0 bases at V and 7 bases at J, with 15 bases between. Germline CDR1 reads ENHRY; CDR2 reads SYGVKD. The entry originates in a study of radiotherapy plus CTLA-4 blockade in lung cancer. Study as a whole: Among patients, over 15% showed objective responses, and about 31% had disease control.

Focal radiation plus CTLA-4 blockade with ipilimumab was given to patients with chemo-refractory metastatic non-small-cell lung cancer. Produced via immunoSEQ multiplex PCR; TCRdb's table is partial and in-frame only. The sample consists of under 95,000 clones, 70% to 85% of them appearing once. Study conclusions and caveats: Response, reportedly, was best predicted by interferon-beta along with early blood T cell clone dynamics. In blood, tumor-derived TCR clones expanded after radiotherapy plus ipilimumab.

The TCR sequence derives from a human donor with non-small cell lung cancer who had stable disease on radiotherapy plus ipilimumab. Source: peripheral blood, taken from a patient treated with radiotherapy plus ipilimumab. This chain connects TRBV10-3 to TRBJ1-2; TRBD1 is a possible D gene (5 bases). CDR3 region: CAISESGRGSSGYTF. The CDR3 nucleotides read TGTGCCATCAGTGAGTCGGGGCGGGGCTCGAGTGGCTACACCTTC.